The 8 T cell receptor beta chains below all came from one sample that was sequenced in a study of blood T cell repertoires in COVID-19. TCRdb keeps only in-frame clones here, not all; method: immunoSEQ multiplex PCR. The sample has some 100,000 clones, about 84% seen once. The specimen was peripheral blood. The receptors shown here come from a man aged 55 to 70 with acute or convalescent COVID-19.

The chain employs TRBV6-5 and TRBJ1-3, with a weak D call TRBD1 (5 bases). The germline V gene has CDR1 MNHEY and CDR2 SVGAGI. The ends were cut back, 0 bases at V and 2 bases at J, with 11 bases in the middle. CDR3 size: 16 residues. The CDR3 protein is CASSYSGLRTGNTIYF. CDR3 in DNA: TGTGCCAGCAGTTACTCGGGGCTCCGGACTGGAAACACCATATATTTT.

This clone was detected a few times. The chain carries TRBV4-1 and TRBJ1-3; D is ambiguous. There are 13 residues in the CDR3. Germline-derived CDR1 and CDR2 are MGHRA and YSYEKL. Deletions cut 5 bases from V and 3 bases from J, with 8 bases between. CDR3 DNA sequence: TGCGCCAGCAGCTACAACATTGGAAACACCATATATTTT. Translated, it gives CASSYNIGNTIYF.

The genes are TRBV12-3 or TRBV12-4 and TRBJ2-1; TRBD1 matches 7 bases. The CDR3 sequence is 13 residues long. V lost 3 bases and J lost 9; bases outside the gene matches: 5. CDR3 protein: CASSFDRATEQFF. The CDR3 nucleotides are TGTGCCAGCAGTTTTGACAGGGCCACTGAGCAGTTCTTC.

The gene calls are TRBV15 and TRBJ2-7, with TRBD1 matching over 7 bases. The J segment lost 4 bases and the V segment lost 4 bases, leaving 4 bases of the junction unmatched. Per germline, CDR1 LNHNV and CDR2 YYDKDF (reference sequence). There are 13 residues in the CDR3. In DNA, the CDR3 is TGTGCCACCAGCAAGGGGGCATCATACGAGCAGTACTTC. Residues: CATSKGASYEQYF.

The rearrangement joins TRBV5-1 to TRBJ2-2; weak D call: TRBD1 (6 bases). This CDR3 contains 16 residues. Trimming stripped 3 bases from V and 0 bases from J, with 12 bases between. The germline gives CDR1 SGHRS, CDR2 YFSETQ. Written as DNA, the CDR3 is TGCGCCAGCAGCTCCACCGGGACAACGAACACCGGGGAGCTGTTTTTT. Protein sequence: CASSSTGTTNTGELFF.

The J gene is TRBJ1-5, the V gene TRBV19; D gene unclear. This CDR3 region has 14 residues. In germline, CDR1 is LNHDA, CDR2 SQIVND (reference sequence). Trimming removed 6 bases at V and 6 bases at J, with 15 bases between. CDR3 sequence: CASRPRVPGQPQHF. The DNA of the CDR3 is TGTGCCAGTAGGCCGCGAGTCCCGGGTCAGCCCCAGCATTTT.

The rearrangement links TRBV7-6 to TRBJ2-3, with D uncertain. The CDR3 is 14 amino acids. The germline V and J ends were trimmed by 1 base and 2 bases, with 7 bases remaining between them. The germline CDR1 and CDR2 sequences are SGHVS and FNYEAQ. The DNA of the CDR3 is TGTGCCAGCAGCTTAGGAGGTTTCACAGATACGCAGTATTTT. Translating it yields CASSLGGFTDTQYF.

The rearrangement links TRBV2 to TRBJ2-5; 11 bases are a match to TRBD2. The J segment lost 5 bases and the V segment lost 4 bases, leaving 12 bases of the junction unmatched. This CDR3 spans 17 amino acids. Per germline, CDR1 SNHLY and CDR2 FYNNEI. The CDR3 nucleotides read TGTGCCAGCAGTGCCCTAGCGGGAGGAAGCTTAGGGGAGACCCAGTACTTC. It yields the protein CASSALAGGSLGETQYF.